This T cell receptor beta chain was captured in a study of cytomegalovirus exposure and HLA in healthy donors. Points from the study as a whole: For most subjects, TCR beta sequences were reported to predict HLA-A and HLA-B alleles with accuracy. A few V segments could not be told apart, such as TRBV6-2 and TRBV6-3, and were left out.

A multiplex PCR was run with 60 Vbeta primers and 13 Jbeta primers. Original analysis: Unique TCR beta chains numbered roughly 80 million in a later analysis, with roughly 9.9 million shared. Assay: immunoSEQ multiplex PCR; the TCRdb copy retains only in-frame clones and omits some. The V and J calls and the clone size are those of that table, but D and trimming were determined from the DNA. The repertoire table contains approximately 210,000 clones. This CDR3 region has 11 residues. Looked up from germline, CDR1 is MNHNY and CDR2 is SVGAGI (reference sequence). The germline V and J ends were trimmed by 7 bases and 4 bases, with 5 bases remaining between them. A remark on this clone: As yet, its antigen is unknown.

The sequencing sample was made of PBMCs. The chain links TRBV6-6 to TRBJ2-1; D is unresolved. This TCR derives from a woman aged 25-40 years in good health and CMV-seropositive. DNA of the CDR3: TGTGCCAGCAAGAGTTACAATGAGCAGTTCTTC. It is translated as CASKSYNEQFF.